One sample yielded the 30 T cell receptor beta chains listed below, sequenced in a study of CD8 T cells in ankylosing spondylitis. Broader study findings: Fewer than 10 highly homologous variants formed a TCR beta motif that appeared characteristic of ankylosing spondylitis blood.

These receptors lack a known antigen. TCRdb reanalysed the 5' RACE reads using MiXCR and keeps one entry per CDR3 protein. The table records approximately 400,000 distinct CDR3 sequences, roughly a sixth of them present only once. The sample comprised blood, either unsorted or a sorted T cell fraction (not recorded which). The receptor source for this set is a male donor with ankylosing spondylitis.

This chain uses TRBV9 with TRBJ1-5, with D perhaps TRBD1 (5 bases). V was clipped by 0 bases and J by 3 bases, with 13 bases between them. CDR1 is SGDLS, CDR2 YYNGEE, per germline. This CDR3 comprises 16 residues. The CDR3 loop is CASSVDGGGTNQPQHF. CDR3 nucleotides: TGTGCCAGCAGCGTAGACGGCGGGGGTACCAATCAGCCCCAGCATTTT.

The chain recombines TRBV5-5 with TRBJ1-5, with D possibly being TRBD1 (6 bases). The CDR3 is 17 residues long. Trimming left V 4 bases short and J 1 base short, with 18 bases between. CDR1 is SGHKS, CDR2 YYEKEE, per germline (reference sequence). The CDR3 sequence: CASSRGALLGSNQPQHF. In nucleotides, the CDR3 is TGTGCCAGCAGCAGGGGGGCCCTCCTGGGGAGCAATCAGCCCCAGCATTTT.

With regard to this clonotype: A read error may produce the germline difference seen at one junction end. CDR3 in amino acids: CATSKGTSGRMGQGTQYF. DNA of the CDR3: TGTGCCACCAGCAAAGGGACTAGCGGGAGGATGGGCCAAGGGACCCAGTACTTC. This sequence joins TRBV15 and TRBJ2-5; TRBD2 matches at 15 bases. The CDR3 loop spans 18 amino acids. In germline, CDR1 is LNHNV, CDR2 YYDKDF (reference sequence). Looking up the rest from reference TRBV15 and TRBJ2-5 gives the full variable domain: DAMVIQNPRYQVTQFGKPVTLSCSQTLNHNVMYWYQQKSSQAPKLLFHYYDKDFNNEADTPDNFQSRRPNTSFCFLDIRSPGLGDTAMYLCATSKGTSGRMGQGTQYFGPGTRLLVL.

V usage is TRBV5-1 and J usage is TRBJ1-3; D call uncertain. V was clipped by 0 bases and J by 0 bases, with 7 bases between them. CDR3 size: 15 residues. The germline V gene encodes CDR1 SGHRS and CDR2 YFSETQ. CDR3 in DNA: TGCGCCAGCAGCTTGGAGCCTAGCTCTGGAAACACCATATATTTT. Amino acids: CASSLEPSSGNTIYF.

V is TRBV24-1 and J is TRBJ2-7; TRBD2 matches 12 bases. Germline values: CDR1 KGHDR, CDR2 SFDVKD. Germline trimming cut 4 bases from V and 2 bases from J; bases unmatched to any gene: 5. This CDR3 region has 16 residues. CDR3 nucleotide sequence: TGTGCCACCAGTGAGAGCGCTAGCGGGAGGGCCTACGAGCAGTACTTC. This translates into CATSESASGRAYEQYF.

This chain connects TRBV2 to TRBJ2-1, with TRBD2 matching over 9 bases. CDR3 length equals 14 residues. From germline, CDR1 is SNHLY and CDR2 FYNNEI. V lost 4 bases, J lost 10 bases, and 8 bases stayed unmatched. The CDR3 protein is CASSVGGRAREQFF. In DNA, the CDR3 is TGTGCCAGCAGTGTGGGCGGGAGGGCCCGCGAGCAGTTCTTC.

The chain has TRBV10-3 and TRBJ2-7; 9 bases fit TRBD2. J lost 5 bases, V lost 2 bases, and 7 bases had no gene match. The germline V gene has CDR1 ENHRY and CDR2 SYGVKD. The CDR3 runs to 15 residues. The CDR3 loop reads CAISENSGSLNEQYF. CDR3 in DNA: TGTGCCATCAGTGAGAATAGCGGGAGCCTCAACGAGCAGTACTTC.

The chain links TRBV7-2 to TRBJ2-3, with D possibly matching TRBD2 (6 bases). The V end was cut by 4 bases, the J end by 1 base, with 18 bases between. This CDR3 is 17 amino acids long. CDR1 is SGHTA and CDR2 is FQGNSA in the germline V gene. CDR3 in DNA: TGTGCCAGCAGCTCACTCGGGAGCTTTACGGGCACAGATACGCAGTATTTT. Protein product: CASSSLGSFTGTDTQYF.

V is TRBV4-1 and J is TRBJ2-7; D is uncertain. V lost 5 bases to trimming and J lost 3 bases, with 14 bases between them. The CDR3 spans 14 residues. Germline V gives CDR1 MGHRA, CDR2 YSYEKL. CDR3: CASSSTALSYEQYF. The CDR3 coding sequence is TGCGCCAGCAGCTCCACAGCACTAAGCTACGAGCAGTACTTC.

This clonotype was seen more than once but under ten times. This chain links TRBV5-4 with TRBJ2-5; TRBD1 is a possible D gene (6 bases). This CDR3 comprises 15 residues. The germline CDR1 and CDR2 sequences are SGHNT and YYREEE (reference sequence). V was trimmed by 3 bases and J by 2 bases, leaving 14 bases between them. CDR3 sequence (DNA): TGTGCCAGCAGCTCTACTATAACAGGGCAAGAGACCCAGTACTTC. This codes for CASSSTITGQETQYF.

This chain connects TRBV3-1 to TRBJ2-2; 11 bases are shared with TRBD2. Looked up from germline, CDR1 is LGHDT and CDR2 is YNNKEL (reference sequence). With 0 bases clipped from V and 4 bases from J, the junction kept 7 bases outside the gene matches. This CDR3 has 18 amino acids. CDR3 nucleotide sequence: TGTGCCAGCAGCCAAGATCTGAAACTAGCGGGAGTCACCGGGGAGCTGTTTTTT. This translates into CASSQDLKLAGVTGELFF.

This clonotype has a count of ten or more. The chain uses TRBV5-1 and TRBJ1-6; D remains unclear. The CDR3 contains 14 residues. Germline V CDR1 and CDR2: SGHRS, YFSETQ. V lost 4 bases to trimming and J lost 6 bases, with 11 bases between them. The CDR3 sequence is CASSERVSNSPLHF. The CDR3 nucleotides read TGCGCCAGCAGCGAGCGCGTCAGTAATTCACCCCTCCACTTT.

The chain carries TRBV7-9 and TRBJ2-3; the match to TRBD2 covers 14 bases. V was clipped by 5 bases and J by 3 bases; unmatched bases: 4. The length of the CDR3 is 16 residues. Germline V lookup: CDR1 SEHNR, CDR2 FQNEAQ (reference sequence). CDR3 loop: CASSAGTSGRTDTQYF. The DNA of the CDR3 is TGTGCCAGCAGCGCTGGGACTAGCGGGAGAACAGATACGCAGTATTTT.

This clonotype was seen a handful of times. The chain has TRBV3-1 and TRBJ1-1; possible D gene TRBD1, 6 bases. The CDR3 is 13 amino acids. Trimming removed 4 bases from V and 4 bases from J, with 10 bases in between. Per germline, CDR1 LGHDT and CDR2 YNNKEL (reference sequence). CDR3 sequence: CASSPGESTEAFF. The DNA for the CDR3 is TGTGCCAGCAGCCCAGGGGAATCCACTGAAGCTTTCTTT.

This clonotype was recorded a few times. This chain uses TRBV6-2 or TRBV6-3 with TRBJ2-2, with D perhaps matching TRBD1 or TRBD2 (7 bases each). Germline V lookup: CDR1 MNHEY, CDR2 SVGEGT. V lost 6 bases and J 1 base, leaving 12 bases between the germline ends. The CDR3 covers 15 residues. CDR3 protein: CASRGGTVNTGELFF. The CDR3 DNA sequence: TGTGCCAGCAGGGGGGGGACAGTGAACACCGGGGAGCTGTTTTTT.

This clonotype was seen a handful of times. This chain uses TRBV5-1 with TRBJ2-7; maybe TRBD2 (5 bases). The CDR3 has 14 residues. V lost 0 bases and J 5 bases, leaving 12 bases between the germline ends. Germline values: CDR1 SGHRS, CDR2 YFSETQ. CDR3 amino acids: CASSLGGPGNEQYF. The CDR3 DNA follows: TGCGCCAGCAGCTTGGGAGGTCCGGGGAACGAGCAGTACTTC. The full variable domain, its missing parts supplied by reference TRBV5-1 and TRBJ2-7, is KAGVTQTPRYLIKTRGQQVTLSCSPISGHRSVSWYQQTPGQGLQFLFEYFSETQRNKGNFPGRFSGRQFSNSRSEMNVSTLELGDSALYLCASSLGGPGNEQYFGPGTRLTVT.

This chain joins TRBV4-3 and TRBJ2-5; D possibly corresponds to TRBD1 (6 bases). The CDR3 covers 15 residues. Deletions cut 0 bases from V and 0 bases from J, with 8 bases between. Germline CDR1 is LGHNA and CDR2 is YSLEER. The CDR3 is CASSQDWTDQETQYF. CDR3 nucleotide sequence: TGCGCCAGCAGCCAAGATTGGACAGACCAAGAGACCCAGTACTTC.

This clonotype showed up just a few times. CDR3 sequence (DNA): TGCGCCAGCACTAAGGACGCTAACACTGAAGCTTTCTTT. Protein product: CASTKDANTEAFF. This rearrangement joins TRBV10-2 to TRBJ1-1; D gene uncertain. Trimming stripped 7 bases from V and 2 bases from J, with 11 bases between. CDR1 is WSHSY, CDR2 SAAADI, per germline. This CDR3 is 13 amino acids long.

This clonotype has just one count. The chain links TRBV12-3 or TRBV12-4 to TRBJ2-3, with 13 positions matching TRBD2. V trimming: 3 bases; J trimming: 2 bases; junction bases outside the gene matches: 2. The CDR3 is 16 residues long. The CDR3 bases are TGTGCCAGCAGTTTGACTAGCGGGGGGTCCACAGATACGCAGTATTTT. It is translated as CASSLTSGGSTDTQYF.

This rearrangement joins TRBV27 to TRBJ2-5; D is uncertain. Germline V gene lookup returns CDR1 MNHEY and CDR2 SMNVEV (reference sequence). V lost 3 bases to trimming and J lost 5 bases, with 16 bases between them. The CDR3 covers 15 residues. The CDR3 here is CASSFGLPGRETQYF. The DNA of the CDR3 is TGTGCCAGCAGTTTTGGCCTTCCCGGGCGTGAGACCCAGTACTTC.

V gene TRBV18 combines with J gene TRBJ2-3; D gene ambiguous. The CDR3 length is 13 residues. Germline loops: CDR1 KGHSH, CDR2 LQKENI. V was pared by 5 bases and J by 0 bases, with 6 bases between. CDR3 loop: CASSSSSTDTQYF. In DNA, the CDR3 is TGTGCCAGCTCATCCTCTAGCACAGATACGCAGTATTTT.

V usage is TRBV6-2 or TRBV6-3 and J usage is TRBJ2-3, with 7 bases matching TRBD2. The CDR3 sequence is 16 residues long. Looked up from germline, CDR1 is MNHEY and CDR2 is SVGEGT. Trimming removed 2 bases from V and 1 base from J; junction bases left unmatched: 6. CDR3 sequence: CASSYGESGGTDTQYF. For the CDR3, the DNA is TGTGCCAGCAGTTACGGGGAGAGCGGGGGCACAGATACGCAGTATTTT.

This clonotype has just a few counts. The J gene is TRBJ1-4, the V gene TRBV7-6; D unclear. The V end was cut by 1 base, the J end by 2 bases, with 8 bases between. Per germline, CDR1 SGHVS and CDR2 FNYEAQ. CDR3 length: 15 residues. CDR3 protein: CASSLGPKTNEKLFF. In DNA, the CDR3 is TGTGCCAGCAGCTTAGGGCCAAAGACTAATGAAAAACTGTTTTTT.

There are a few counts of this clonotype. DNA of the CDR3: TGTGCCAGCAGTTTGGCCCAGGGGAGTGGTGGCTACACCTTC. Residues: CASSLAQGSGGYTF. The gene calls are TRBV12-3 or TRBV12-4 and TRBJ1-2; D perhaps matches TRBD1 (6 bases). The length of the CDR3 is 14 residues. V dropped 3 bases and J dropped 7 bases, with 15 bases sitting between them.

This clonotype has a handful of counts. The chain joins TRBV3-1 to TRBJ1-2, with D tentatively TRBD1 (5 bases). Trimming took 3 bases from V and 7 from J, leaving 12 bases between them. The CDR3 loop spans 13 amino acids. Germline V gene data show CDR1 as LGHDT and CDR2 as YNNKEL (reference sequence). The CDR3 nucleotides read TGTGCCAGCAGCCAGGGAACTACAGGTGGCTACACCTTC. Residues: CASSQGTTGGYTF.

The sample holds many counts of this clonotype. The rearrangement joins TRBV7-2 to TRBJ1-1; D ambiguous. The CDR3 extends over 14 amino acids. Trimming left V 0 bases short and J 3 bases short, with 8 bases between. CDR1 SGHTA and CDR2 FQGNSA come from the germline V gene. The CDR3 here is CASSLAPRDTEAFF. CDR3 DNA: TGTGCCAGCAGCTTAGCACCGAGGGACACTGAAGCTTTCTTT.

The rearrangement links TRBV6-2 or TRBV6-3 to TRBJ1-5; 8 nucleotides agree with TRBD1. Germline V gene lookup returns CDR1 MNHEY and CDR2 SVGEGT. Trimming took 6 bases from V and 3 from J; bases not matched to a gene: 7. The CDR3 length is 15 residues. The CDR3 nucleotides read TGTGCCAGCAGCCAGGACAGGGCCCTCAATCAGCCCCAGCATTTT. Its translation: CASSQDRALNQPQHF.

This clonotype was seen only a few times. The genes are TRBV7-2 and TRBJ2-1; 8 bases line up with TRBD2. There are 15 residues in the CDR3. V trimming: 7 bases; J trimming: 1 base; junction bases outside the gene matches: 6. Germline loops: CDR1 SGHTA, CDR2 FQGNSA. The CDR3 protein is CASNPGLVSYNEQFF. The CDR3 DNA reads TGTGCCAGCAACCCGGGACTAGTGTCCTACAATGAGCAGTTCTTC.

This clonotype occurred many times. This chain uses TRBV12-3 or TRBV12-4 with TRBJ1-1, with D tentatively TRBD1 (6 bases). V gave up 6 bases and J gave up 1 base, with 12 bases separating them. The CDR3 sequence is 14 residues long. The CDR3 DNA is TGTGCCAGCAGCTTAAGGACAGAGAACACTGAAGCTTTCTTT. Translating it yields CASSLRTENTEAFF.

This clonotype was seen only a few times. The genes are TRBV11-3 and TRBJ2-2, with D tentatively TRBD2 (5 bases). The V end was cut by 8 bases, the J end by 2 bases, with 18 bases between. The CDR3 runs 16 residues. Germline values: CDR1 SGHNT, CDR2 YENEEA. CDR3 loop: CASSGKWAGNTGELFF. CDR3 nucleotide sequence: TGTGCCAGCTCCGGGAAGTGGGCTGGAAACACCGGGGAGCTGTTTTTT.